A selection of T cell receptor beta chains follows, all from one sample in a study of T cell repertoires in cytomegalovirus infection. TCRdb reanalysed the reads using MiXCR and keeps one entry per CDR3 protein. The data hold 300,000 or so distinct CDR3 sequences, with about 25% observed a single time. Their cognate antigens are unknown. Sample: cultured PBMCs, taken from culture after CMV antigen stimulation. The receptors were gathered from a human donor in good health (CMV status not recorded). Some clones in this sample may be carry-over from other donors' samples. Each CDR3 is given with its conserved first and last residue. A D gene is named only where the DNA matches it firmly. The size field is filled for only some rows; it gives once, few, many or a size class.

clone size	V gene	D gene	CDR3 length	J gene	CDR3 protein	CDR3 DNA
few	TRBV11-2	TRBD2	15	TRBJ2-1	CASRLAGGPSHEQFF	TGTGCCAGCAGGCTAGCGGGAGGGCCCAGCCATGAGCAGTTCTTC
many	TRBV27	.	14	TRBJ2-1	CASSLFALGNEQFF	TGTGCCAGCAGTTTATTCGCACTAGGCAATGAGCAGTTCTTC
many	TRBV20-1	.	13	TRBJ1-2	CSAGQQSNYGYTF	TGCAGTGCCGGACAGCAATCTAACTATGGCTACACCTTC
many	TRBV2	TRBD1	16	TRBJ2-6	CASQTQGVSGANVLTF	TGTGCCAGCCAAACACAGGGGGTCTCTGGGGCCAACGTCCTGACTTTC
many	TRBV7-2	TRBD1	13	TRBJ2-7	CASSLDAGGEQYF	TGTGCCAGCAGCTTAGACGCAGGGGGCGAGCAGTACTTC
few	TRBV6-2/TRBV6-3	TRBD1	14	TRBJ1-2	CASSAGQLIYGYTF	TGTGCCAGCAGCGCGGGACAGTTAATATATGGCTACACCTTC
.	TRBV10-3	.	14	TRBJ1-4	CAIGSGGTNEKLFF	TGTGCCATCGGGTCCGGGGGAACAAATGAAAAACTGTTTTTT
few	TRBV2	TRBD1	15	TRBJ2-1	CASNRGQSSYNEQFF	TGTGCCAGCAATCGGGGACAGAGTTCCTACAATGAGCAGTTCTTC
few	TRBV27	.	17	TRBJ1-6	CASSLSLYGPTNSPLHF	TGTGCCAGCAGTTTATCGCTTTATGGACCGACCAATTCACCCCTCCACTTT
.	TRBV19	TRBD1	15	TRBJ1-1	CASSKMGQLNTEAFF	TGTGCCAGTAGTAAAATGGGACAGCTGAACACTGAAGCTTTCTTT
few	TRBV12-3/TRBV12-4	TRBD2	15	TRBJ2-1	CASTRAGGLYNEQFF	TGTGCCAGCACTAGAGCGGGAGGACTCTACAATGAGCAGTTCTTC
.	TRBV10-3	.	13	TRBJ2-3	CAISESTVDTQYF	TGTGCCATCAGTGAGTCGACGGTAGATACGCAGTATTTT
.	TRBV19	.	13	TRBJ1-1	CASRLQVNTEAFF	TGTGCCAGTAGATTACAAGTGAACACTGAAGCTTTCTTT
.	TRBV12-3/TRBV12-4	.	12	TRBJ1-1	CASSPYRARAFF	TGTGCCAGCAGTCCTTATAGGGCTAGGGCTTTCTTT
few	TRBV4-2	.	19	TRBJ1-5	CASSQDTQGSGGSNQPQHF	TGTGCCAGCAGCCAAGATACCCAGGGATCGGGAGGGAGCAATCAGCCCCAGCATTTT
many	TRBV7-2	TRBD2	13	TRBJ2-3	CASSKEREGTQYF	TGTGCCAGCAGTAAGGAGCGGGAGGGTACGCAGTATTTT
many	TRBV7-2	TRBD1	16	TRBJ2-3	CASSKRDRVRTDTQYF	TGTGCCAGCAGCAAACGGGACAGGGTGCGTACAGATACGCAGTATTTT